What follows are 24 T cell receptor beta chains derived from one specimen sequenced in a study of cytomegalovirus exposure and HLA in healthy donors. The PCR was carried out with 60 Vbeta primers and 13 Jbeta primers. Profiled with immunoSEQ multiplex PCR; TCRdb holds only in-frame clones, not every one. The table has 110,000 or so clones, approximately 80% seen once. The sample was PBMCs. These TCRs come from a male donor in good health and CMV-seronegative.

The chain is built from TRBV19 and TRBJ1-4; TRBD1 matches 8 bases. The junction had 6 bases not matched to a gene; V was cut back by 7 bases and J by 2 bases. The CDR3 totals 15 residues. Germline V gene sequence: CDR1 LNHDA, CDR2 SQIVND (reference sequence). The CDR3 reads CASKRQGRTNEKLFF. CDR3 DNA sequence: TGTGCCAGTAAACGACAGGGGAGGACTAATGAAAAACTGTTTTTT.

In this sample, this clone turned up once. This chain uses TRBV5-8 with TRBJ2-7, with D possibly being TRBD1 (5 bases). V was pared by 0 bases and J by 0 bases, with 10 bases between. Germline CDR1 and CDR2: SGHTS and YDEGEE. CDR3 length equals 15 residues. The CDR3 protein is CASSLVPGFSYEQYF. CDR3 bases: TGTGCCAGCAGCTTGGTTCCAGGGTTCTCCTACGAGCAGTACTTC.

The chain is built from TRBV5-1 and TRBJ2-5, with 9 bases matching TRBD2. CDR1 and CDR2 from the germline V gene are SGHRS and YFSETQ. This CDR3 contains 16 residues. V shed 1 base, J shed 2 bases, and the junction held 6 bases outside the gene matches. The DNA for the CDR3 is TGCGCCAGCAGCTTGCCCCTAGCGGGAACTCAAGAGACCCAGTACTTC. It is translated as CASSLPLAGTQETQYF.

The chain combines TRBV4-3 with TRBJ1-1; D gene uncertain. Trimming took 1 base from V and 1 from J, leaving 7 bases between them. There are 14 residues in the CDR3. Germline CDR1 reads LGHNA; CDR2 reads YSLEER. The CDR3 protein is CASSQVEGNTEAFF. The CDR3 coding sequence is TGCGCCAGCAGCCAAGTTGAGGGGAACACTGAAGCTTTCTTT.

The V call is TRBV5-4, the J call TRBJ2-3; D is perhaps TRBD2 (6 bases). The CDR3 covers 15 residues. V lost 3 bases to trimming and J lost 4 bases, with 15 bases between them. The germline V gene has CDR1 SGHNT and CDR2 YYREEE (reference sequence). The CDR3 sequence is CASSSRGSLADTQYF. The CDR3 DNA follows: TGTGCCAGCAGCTCCCGGGGGAGTCTAGCAGATACGCAGTATTTT.

This clone was seen only once. The gene calls are TRBV10-3 and TRBJ1-2; 9 bases match TRBD1. V lost 4 bases to trimming and J lost 3 bases; unmatched junction nucleotides: 3. Germline V gene sequence: CDR1 ENHRY, CDR2 SYGVKD. The CDR3 length is 14 residues. The DNA for the CDR3 is TGTGCCATCAGTGGACAGGGGGAAGACTATGGCTACACCTTC. Amino acid sequence: CAISGQGEDYGYTF.

The V gene is TRBV4-2, the J gene TRBJ2-1; D is ambiguous. The length of the CDR3 is 14 residues. Trimming removed 1 base from V and 15 bases from J, with 19 bases in between. Germline CDR1 is LGHNA and CDR2 is YNFKEQ. The CDR3 reads CASSQAASGAKPFF. CDR3 bases: TGTGCCAGCAGCCAAGCGGCGTCTGGAGCTAAGCCGTTCTTC.

The chain recombines TRBV7-2 with TRBJ2-3, with D perhaps TRBD1 (6 bases). Germline V gene sequence: CDR1 SGHTA, CDR2 FQGNSA. V was pared by 3 bases and J by 3 bases, with 10 bases between. The CDR3 is 14 residues long. DNA for the CDR3: TGTGCCAGCAGCTTCACAGGGTCTACAGATACGCAGTATTTT. It encodes CASSFTGSTDTQYF. The full variable domain, its missing parts supplied by reference TRBV7-2 and TRBJ2-3, is GAGVSQSPSNKVTEKGKDVELRCDPISGHTALYWYRQSLGQGLEFLIYFQGNSAPDKSGLPSDRFSAERTGGSVSTLTIQRTQQEDSAVYLCASSFTGSTDTQYFGPGTRLTVL.

The chain recombines TRBV5-1 with TRBJ2-1, with a possible D match to TRBD1 (6 bases). Trimming took 0 bases from V and 7 from J, leaving 14 bases between them. The germline CDR1 and CDR2 sequences are SGHRS and YFSETQ. This CDR3 region has 15 residues. The CDR3 DNA is TGCGCCAGCAGCTTGGGTGGGACACCCCGGAATGAGCAGTTCTTC. Translation gives CASSLGGTPRNEQFF. Full variable domain (remainder filled in from reference TRBV5-1 and TRBJ2-1): KAGVTQTPRYLIKTRGQQVTLSCSPISGHRSVSWYQQTPGQGLQFLFEYFSETQRNKGNFPGRFSGRQFSNSRSEMNVSTLELGDSALYLCASSLGGTPRNEQFFGPGTRLTVL.

The chain combines TRBV10-1 with TRBJ2-3; weak D call: TRBD2 (5 bases). The CDR3 runs to 16 residues. V was cut by 2 bases and J by 4 bases, with 16 bases left in between. Germline V gene data show CDR1 as WNHNN and CDR2 as SYGVQD (reference sequence). CDR3 sequence: CASSEAGNLGPDTQYF. The CDR3 region has the DNA TGCGCCAGCAGTGAGGCCGGGAACCTCGGTCCAGATACGCAGTATTTT.

The J gene is TRBJ2-7, the V gene TRBV11-1; 11 bases are a match to TRBD1. The length of the CDR3 is 16 residues. The germline gives CDR1 SGHAT, CDR2 FQDESV (reference sequence). Germline trimming cut 2 bases from V and 0 bases from J; bases unmatched to any gene: 3. Written as DNA, the CDR3 is TGTGCCAGCAGCTTATCGGGACAGGGGGGCTCCTACGAGCAGTACTTC. Its translation: CASSLSGQGGSYEQYF.

The chain couples TRBV29-1 to TRBJ1-2; D remains ambiguous. The CDR3 covers 14 residues. V dropped 0 bases and J dropped 4 bases, with 12 bases sitting between them. Germline lookup yields CDR1 SQVTM and CDR2 ANQGSEA. This chain's CDR3 is CSVEDSALGYGYTF. The CDR3 region has the DNA TGCAGCGTTGAAGATAGCGCCCTAGGCTATGGCTACACCTTC. Using reference TRBV29-1 and TRBJ1-2 for the parts outside the CDR3, the full variable domain is SAVISQKPSRDICQRGTSLTIQCQVDSQVTMMFWYRQQPGQSLTLIATANQGSEATYESGFVIDKFPISRPNLTFSTLTVSNMSPEDSSIYLCSVEDSALGYGYTFGSGTRLTVV.

The rearrangement uses TRBV9 and TRBJ2-3; 7 nucleotides agree with TRBD2. J was trimmed by 2 bases and V by 3 bases; bases with no gene match: 12. The germline V gene has CDR1 SGDLS and CDR2 YYNGEE. The CDR3 length is 17 residues. The CDR3 nucleotides are TGTGCCAGCAGCGCCCGTGTGGGGAGGGCCGCCACAGATACGCAGTATTTT. Its protein is CASSARVGRAATDTQYF.

The chain couples TRBV19 to TRBJ2-2, with 12 nucleotides matching TRBD2. Per germline, CDR1 LNHDA and CDR2 SQIVND (reference sequence). Trimming removed 4 bases from V and 6 bases from J; junction bases left unmatched: 15. This CDR3 comprises 19 residues. The CDR3: CASSTPEWRLAGVAGELFF. The CDR3 region has the DNA TGTGCCAGTAGTACCCCGGAGTGGCGACTAGCGGGAGTTGCCGGGGAGCTGTTTTTT.

The chain recombines TRBV13 with TRBJ2-1; a weak D match, TRBD1 (6 bases). Germline CDR1 and CDR2: PRHDT and FYEKMQ (reference sequence). V was shortened by 5 bases and J by 5 bases, with 13 bases between the two germline ends. The length of the CDR3 is 14 residues. The CDR3 sequence is CASSITGTNNEQFF. The DNA for the CDR3 is TGTGCCAGCAGCATTACAGGGACCAACAATGAGCAGTTCTTC.

This chain joins TRBV28 and TRBJ1-1, with a weak D call TRBD1 (5 bases). The CDR3 consists of 13 residues. V lost 4 bases to trimming and J lost 3 bases, with 9 bases between them. Germline CDR1 and CDR2: MDHEN and SYDVKM. The CDR3 DNA follows: TGTGCCAGCAGTTCGGGGGTATACACTGAAGCTTTCTTT. This gives the protein CASSSGVYTEAFF.

The gene calls are TRBV10-3 and TRBJ1-5; no reliable D call. The CDR3 has 14 amino acids. Trimming stripped 4 bases from V and 10 bases from J, with 17 bases between. From germline, CDR1 is ENHRY and CDR2 SYGVKD. CDR3 nucleotides: TGTGCCATCAGTGCTTACAGAGAATCAGAACCCCAGCATTTT. This translates into CAISAYRESEPQHF.

The genes are TRBV6-5 and TRBJ1-2; no definite D call. The CDR3 runs to 11 residues. The ends were cut back, 6 bases at V and 7 bases at J, with 9 bases in the middle. Looked up from germline, CDR1 is MNHEY and CDR2 is SVGAGI. The DNA of the CDR3 is TGTGCCAGCAGCCGAGGGATTGGCTACACCTTC. As protein: CASSRGIGYTF.

This chain links TRBV5-1 with TRBJ2-1; 11 bases are shared with TRBD2. V was clipped by 3 bases and J by 10 bases; unmatched bases: 12. Germline-derived CDR1 and CDR2 are SGHRS and YFSETQ. The length of the CDR3 is 16 residues. The CDR3 bases are TGCGCCAGCAGCTGGACCGGGACTAGCGGATCCGAGGAGCAGTTCTTC. Amino acids: CASSWTGTSGSEEQFF.

This sequence joins TRBV5-1 and TRBJ2-5; 7 bases are shared with TRBD1. The DNA end lines up better with TRBJ2-7; the J call may be wrong. CDR3 length: 15 amino acids. In germline, CDR1 is SGHRS, CDR2 YFSETQ. The CDR3 here is CASTLEGTEVAEQYF. The CDR3 coding sequence is TGCGCCAGCACTTTAGAGGGGACAGAGGTTGCCGAGCAGTACTTC.

This clone was detected a few times. The chain uses TRBV11-2 and TRBJ2-7; D remains unclear. The ends were cut back, 0 bases at V and 3 bases at J, with 12 bases in the middle. The CDR3 runs 15 residues. Germline V lookup: CDR1 SGHAT, CDR2 FQNNGV. The CDR3 DNA is TGTGCCAGCAGCTTAGATCAGGCGAGATACTACGAGCAGTACTTC. It yields the protein CASSLDQARYYEQYF.

The chain links TRBV7-2 to TRBJ2-7, with 11 bases matching TRBD2. The CDR3 totals 14 residues. Germline V gives CDR1 SGHTA, CDR2 FQGNSA. J lost 6 bases, V lost 4 bases, and 5 bases had no gene match. Here the CDR3 reads CASSSTSGRVEQYF. For the CDR3, the DNA is TGTGCCAGCAGCTCTACTAGCGGGAGAGTCGAGCAGTACTTC.

The chain joins TRBV27 to TRBJ2-2, with D possibly matching TRBD1 (6 bases). The V and J ends lost 6 bases and 6 bases respectively, with 14 bases between them. Germline V CDR1 and CDR2: MNHEY, SMNVEV (reference sequence). This CDR3 contains 14 residues. The CDR3 reads CASRVKQGSGELFF. The CDR3 DNA reads TGTGCCAGCAGGGTAAAACAGGGTTCCGGGGAGCTGTTTTTT.

The V call is TRBV30, the J call TRBJ1-1; 7 bases are shared with TRBD1. The V and J ends lost 6 bases and 1 base, in that order; junction bases with no gene match: 5. This CDR3 region has 13 residues. Looked up from germline, CDR1 is GTSNPN and CDR2 is SVGIG (reference sequence). For the CDR3, the DNA is TGTGCCTGCCTGGGACAGCCGAACACTGAAGCTTTCTTT. Its translation is CACLGQPNTEAFF. Filled out from reference TRBV30 and TRBJ1-1, the complete variable domain reads SQTIHQWPATLVQPVGSPLSLECTVEGTSNPNLYWYRQAAGRGLQLLFYSVGIGQISSEVPQNLSASRPQDRQFILSSKKLLLSDSGFYLCACLGQPNTEAFFGQGTRLTVV.